The rows below give T cell receptor beta chains drawn from one sample of a study of CD8 T cells in ankylosing spondylitis. TCRdb reprocessed the 5' RACE reads with MiXCR, giving one entry per CDR3 protein. The top ten hold 6.5% to 9.5% of the sample, which has around 27,000 distinct CDR3 sequences, less than 3% seen once. Material: blood, either unsorted or a sorted T cell fraction (not recorded which). All receptors derive from a female donor with ankylosing spondylitis or in good health (not recorded which). Both conserved end residues are part of each CDR3. The order of the fields is D gene, J gene, clone size, V gene, CDR3 DNA, CDR3 protein. D genes are given only for firm matches. Clone size is given for some rows only: seen once, a few or many times, or a class if the clone is expanded.

d_call: TRBD1
j_call: TRBJ2-2
clone_size: many
v_call: TRBV9
cdr3_nt: TGTGCCAGCAGCGCCCAGGGGGCGAACGGGGAGCTGTTTTTT
cdr3_aa: CASSAQGANGELFF

d_call: .
j_call: TRBJ2-2
clone_size: many
v_call: TRBV9
cdr3_nt: TGTGCCAGCAGCGTAGACTCCTACAACACCGGGGAGCTGTTTTTT
cdr3_aa: CASSVDSYNTGELFF

d_call: .
j_call: TRBJ2-1
clone_size: .
v_call: TRBV9
cdr3_nt: TGTGCCAGCAGCGTAGCTCCAGGGATAAGGGAGCAGTTCTTC
cdr3_aa: CASSVAPGIREQFF

d_call: TRBD2
j_call: TRBJ2-3
clone_size: .
v_call: TRBV9
cdr3_nt: TGTGCCAGCAGCGTAGTGGATAGCGGGAGTGGCACAGATACGCAGTATTTT
cdr3_aa: CASSVVDSGSGTDTQYF

d_call: .
j_call: TRBJ2-3
clone_size: many
v_call: TRBV9
cdr3_nt: TGTGCCAGCAGCGTAGTGCTAGCAGGGAGTGGAGATACGCAGTATTTT
cdr3_aa: CASSVVLAGSGDTQYF

d_call: TRBD2
j_call: TRBJ2-1
clone_size: many
v_call: TRBV9
cdr3_nt: TGTGCCAGCAGCGTAGAAGGACTAGCGGGGAATGAGCAGTTCTTC
cdr3_aa: CASSVEGLAGNEQFF

d_call: TRBD1
j_call: TRBJ2-1
clone_size: many
v_call: TRBV9
cdr3_nt: TGTGCCAGCAGCGTAGGGTCGACAGGGGGATACAATGAGCAGTTCTTC
cdr3_aa: CASSVGSTGGYNEQFF

d_call: .
j_call: TRBJ2-7
clone_size: many
v_call: TRBV9
cdr3_nt: TGTGCCAGCAGCGTAGAAGGCAGACCCAGATACGAGCAGTACTTC
cdr3_aa: CASSVEGRPRYEQYF

d_call: TRBD1
j_call: TRBJ1-6
clone_size: many
v_call: TRBV9
cdr3_nt: TGTGCCAGCAGCACTTCGGACAGGGCCTATAATTCACCCCTCCACTTT
cdr3_aa: CASSTSDRAYNSPLHF

d_call: .
j_call: TRBJ2-5
clone_size: many
v_call: TRBV9
cdr3_nt: TGTGCCAGCAGCAGAAACGCCCAAGAGACCCAGTACTTC
cdr3_aa: CASSRNAQETQYF

d_call: .
j_call: TRBJ2-3
clone_size: many
v_call: TRBV9
cdr3_nt: TGTGCCAGCAGCTTGGCCCTACGGGGCACAGATACGCAGTATTTT
cdr3_aa: CASSLALRGTDTQYF

d_call: TRBD2
j_call: TRBJ2-3
clone_size: many
v_call: TRBV9
cdr3_nt: TGTGCCAGCAGCATCGGACTAGCGGGTGACACAGATACGCAGTATTTT
cdr3_aa: CASSIGLAGDTDTQYF

d_call: .
j_call: TRBJ2-2
clone_size: many
v_call: TRBV9
cdr3_nt: TGTGCCAGCTCAACGACGAACACCGGGGAGCTGTTTTTT
cdr3_aa: CASSTTNTGELFF

d_call: .
j_call: TRBJ2-7
clone_size: many
v_call: TRBV9
cdr3_nt: TGTGCCAGCAGCGTAGTAGGGGCCCTGGACGAGCAGTACTTC
cdr3_aa: CASSVVGALDEQYF

d_call: .
j_call: TRBJ2-7
clone_size: many
v_call: TRBV9
cdr3_nt: TGTGCCAGCAGCGGAACAGGGAACTCCTACGAGCAGTACTTC
cdr3_aa: CASSGTGNSYEQYF

d_call: TRBD2
j_call: TRBJ2-5
clone_size: many
v_call: TRBV9
cdr3_nt: TGTGCCAGCAGCGTAGAGGGTAGCGGGGGGGGAGAGACCCAGTACTTC
cdr3_aa: CASSVEGSGGGETQYF

d_call: .
j_call: TRBJ1-3
clone_size: many
v_call: TRBV9
cdr3_nt: TGTGCCAGCAGCCTCGAGGGGGGTTCAGGAAACACCATATATTTT
cdr3_aa: CASSLEGGSGNTIYF

d_call: TRBD2
j_call: TRBJ2-4
clone_size: many
v_call: TRBV9
cdr3_nt: TGTGCCAGCAGCGTAACGGGAGCGGGGGAAAACATTCAGTACTTC
cdr3_aa: CASSVTGAGENIQYF

d_call: .
j_call: TRBJ2-7
clone_size: many
v_call: TRBV9
cdr3_nt: TGTGCCAGCAGCACCCGCCCGGGTAACGAGCAGTACTTC
cdr3_aa: CASSTRPGNEQYF

d_call: .
j_call: TRBJ2-2
clone_size: .
v_call: TRBV9
cdr3_nt: TGTGCCAGCAGCCCGATGCAGGGACCTGAGACCGGGGAGCTGTTTTTT
cdr3_aa: CASSPMQGPETGELFF

d_call: TRBD2
j_call: TRBJ2-7
clone_size: many
v_call: TRBV9
cdr3_nt: TGTGCCAGCAGCGCGAATGAATTACCGGGACTAGCGGGAAATGAGCAGTACTTC
cdr3_aa: CASSANELPGLAGNEQYF

d_call: TRBD1
j_call: TRBJ2-7
clone_size: many
v_call: TRBV9
cdr3_nt: TGTGCCAGCAGCGTAGTCGGTCTGGGACAGCAAGAGCAGTACTTC
cdr3_aa: CASSVVGLGQQEQYF

d_call: .
j_call: TRBJ1-1
clone_size: many
v_call: TRBV9
cdr3_nt: TGTGCCAGCAGCCGTAGCCCCCAGGGTTTGAACACTGAAGCTTTCTTT
cdr3_aa: CASSRSPQGLNTEAFF

d_call: TRBD1
j_call: TRBJ2-5
clone_size: many
v_call: TRBV9
cdr3_nt: TGTGCCAGCAGCGCTCGTGGAAAGGGGGCCCAAGAGACCCAGTACTTC
cdr3_aa: CASSARGKGAQETQYF

d_call: TRBD1
j_call: TRBJ1-2
clone_size: many
v_call: TRBV9
cdr3_nt: TGTGCCAGCAGCCAACGGACAGGGTTGAACTATGGCTACACCTTC
cdr3_aa: CASSQRTGLNYGYTF

d_call: .
j_call: TRBJ2-5
clone_size: many
v_call: TRBV9
cdr3_nt: TGTGCCAGCAGCGTGCAGGCCCAAGAGACCCAGTACTTC
cdr3_aa: CASSVQAQETQYF

d_call: TRBD2
j_call: TRBJ2-3
clone_size: many
v_call: TRBV9
cdr3_nt: TGTGCCAGCACGGCTAGCGGGAGATTGGATACGCAGTATTTT
cdr3_aa: CASTASGRLDTQYF

d_call: .
j_call: TRBJ2-7
clone_size: many
v_call: TRBV9
cdr3_nt: TGTGCCAGCAGCGGTTCAAGTAGCTCCTACGAGCAGTACTTC
cdr3_aa: CASSGSSSSYEQYF

d_call: .
j_call: TRBJ1-1
clone_size: many
v_call: TRBV9
cdr3_nt: TGTGCCAGCAGCGTAGGTATGAACACTGAAGCTTTCTTT
cdr3_aa: CASSVGMNTEAFF

d_call: TRBD2
j_call: TRBJ2-5
clone_size: many
v_call: TRBV9
cdr3_nt: TGTGCCAGCAGCGTAGGTAATAGCGGGAGGGAGACCCAGTACTTC
cdr3_aa: CASSVGNSGRETQYF

d_call: .
j_call: TRBJ1-3
clone_size: .
v_call: TRBV9
cdr3_nt: TGTGCCAGCAGCGTAGGACCCTCTGGCCAGGGGGGAAACACCATATATTTT
cdr3_aa: CASSVGPSGQGGNTIYF

d_call: TRBD2
j_call: TRBJ2-1
clone_size: many
v_call: TRBV9
cdr3_nt: TGTGCCAGCAGCCCCACCGGGACTAGCGGTTACAATGAGCAGTTCTTC
cdr3_aa: CASSPTGTSGYNEQFF

d_call: .
j_call: TRBJ1-5
clone_size: many
v_call: TRBV9
cdr3_nt: TGTGCCAGCAGCGTAGCGGGGACTAGCAATCAGCCCCAGCATTTT
cdr3_aa: CASSVAGTSNQPQHF

d_call: .
j_call: TRBJ2-1
clone_size: many
v_call: TRBV9
cdr3_nt: TGTGCCAGCAGCCCAGACCCCCGCGCGTACAATGAGCAGTTCTTC
cdr3_aa: CASSPDPRAYNEQFF

d_call: .
j_call: TRBJ2-1
clone_size: many
v_call: TRBV9
cdr3_nt: TGTGCCAGCAGCGTAGCGTTTTCTACCGGATACAATGAGCAGTTCTTC
cdr3_aa: CASSVAFSTGYNEQFF

d_call: .
j_call: TRBJ2-5
clone_size: many
v_call: TRBV9
cdr3_nt: TGTGCCAGCAGCGTTTCCTCCTCGCTACCGACGGAGACCCAGTACTTC
cdr3_aa: CASSVSSSLPTETQYF

d_call: TRBD2
j_call: TRBJ2-5
clone_size: many
v_call: TRBV9
cdr3_nt: TGTGCCAGCAGCGCCTTAGCGGGGGGGCCACAAGAGACCCAGTACTTC
cdr3_aa: CASSALAGGPQETQYF

d_call: .
j_call: TRBJ2-1
clone_size: .
v_call: TRBV9
cdr3_nt: TGTGCCAGCAACAGATACTTCACTGACAATGAGCAGTTCTTC
cdr3_aa: CASNRYFTDNEQFF

d_call: .
j_call: TRBJ2-1
clone_size: many
v_call: TRBV9
cdr3_nt: TGTGCCAGCAGCCATGACACGAGCTCCTACAATGAGCAGTTCTTC
cdr3_aa: CASSHDTSSYNEQFF

d_call: .
j_call: TRBJ2-7
clone_size: many
v_call: TRBV9
cdr3_nt: TGTGCCAGCAGCAAGACTGATCTAGGGTACGAGCAGTACTTC
cdr3_aa: CASSKTDLGYEQYF

d_call: .
j_call: TRBJ2-2
clone_size: many
v_call: TRBV9
cdr3_nt: TGTGCCAGCAGCCCTCGAATGGGGTTTCCCGACACCGGGGAGCTGTTTTTT
cdr3_aa: CASSPRMGFPDTGELFF

d_call: .
j_call: TRBJ2-7
clone_size: many
v_call: TRBV9
cdr3_nt: TGTGCCAGCAGCAACACCCTTACGGACGAGCAGTACTTC
cdr3_aa: CASSNTLTDEQYF

d_call: TRBD2
j_call: TRBJ2-1
clone_size: many
v_call: TRBV9
cdr3_nt: TGTGCCAGCAGCTATGGACTAGCGGACTACAATGAGCAGTTCTTC
cdr3_aa: CASSYGLADYNEQFF

d_call: .
j_call: TRBJ2-3
clone_size: many
v_call: TRBV9
cdr3_nt: TGTGCCAGCAGTGAATCAAGCTGGGGCACAGATACGCAGTATTTT
cdr3_aa: CASSESSWGTDTQYF

d_call: TRBD1
j_call: TRBJ2-1
clone_size: many
v_call: TRBV9
cdr3_nt: TGTGCCAGCAGCCCCCGGACAGGGGGTTACAATGAGCAGTTCTTC
cdr3_aa: CASSPRTGGYNEQFF

d_call: .
j_call: TRBJ2-2
clone_size: many
v_call: TRBV9
cdr3_nt: TGTGCCAGCAGCGTAGGACTATCGAACACCGGGGAGCTGTTTTTT
cdr3_aa: CASSVGLSNTGELFF

d_call: TRBD1
j_call: TRBJ2-1
clone_size: many
v_call: TRBV9
cdr3_nt: TGTGCCAGCAGCCAGACCTCGACAGGGTCCTACAATGAGCAGTTCTTC
cdr3_aa: CASSQTSTGSYNEQFF

d_call: .
j_call: TRBJ2-1
clone_size: many
v_call: TRBV9
cdr3_nt: TGTGCCAGCAGCGTTGGGGCTAGGCCCTACAATGAGCAGTTCTTC
cdr3_aa: CASSVGARPYNEQFF

d_call: .
j_call: TRBJ2-1
clone_size: many
v_call: TRBV9
cdr3_nt: TGTGCCAGCAGCGTAGCACACAGAAACAATGAGCAGTTCTTC
cdr3_aa: CASSVAHRNNEQFF

d_call: TRBD2
j_call: TRBJ2-2
clone_size: many
v_call: TRBV9
cdr3_nt: TGTGCCAGCAGCGTAGATGGCCGGGGGGCCGGGGAGCTGTTTTTT
cdr3_aa: CASSVDGRGAGELFF

d_call: .
j_call: TRBJ2-3
clone_size: many
v_call: TRBV9
cdr3_nt: TGTGCCAGCAGCGCTAGGGGGGGCCGGGATACGCAGTATTTT
cdr3_aa: CASSARGGRDTQYF